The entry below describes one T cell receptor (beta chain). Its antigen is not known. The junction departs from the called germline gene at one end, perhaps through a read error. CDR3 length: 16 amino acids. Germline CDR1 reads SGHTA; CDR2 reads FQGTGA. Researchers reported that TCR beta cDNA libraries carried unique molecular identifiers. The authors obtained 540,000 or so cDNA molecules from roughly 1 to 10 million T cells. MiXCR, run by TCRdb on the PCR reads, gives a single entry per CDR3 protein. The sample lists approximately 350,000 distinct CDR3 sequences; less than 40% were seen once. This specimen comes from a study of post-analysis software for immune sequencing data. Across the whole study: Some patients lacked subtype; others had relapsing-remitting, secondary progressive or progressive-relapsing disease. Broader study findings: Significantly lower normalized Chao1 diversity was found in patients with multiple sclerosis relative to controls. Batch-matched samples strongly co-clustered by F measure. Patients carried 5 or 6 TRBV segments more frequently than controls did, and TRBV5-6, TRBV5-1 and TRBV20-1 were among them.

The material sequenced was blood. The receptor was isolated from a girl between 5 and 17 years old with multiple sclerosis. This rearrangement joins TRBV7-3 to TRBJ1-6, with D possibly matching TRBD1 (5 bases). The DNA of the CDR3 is TGTGCCAACAGCTTAACGGGGACTGCTTATAATTCACCCCTCCACTTT. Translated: CANSLTGTAYNSPLHF. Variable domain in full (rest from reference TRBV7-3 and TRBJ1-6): GAGVSQTPSNKVTEKGKYVELRCDPISGHTALYWYRQSLGQGPEFLIYFQGTGAADDSGLPNDRFFAVRPEGSVSTLKIQRTERGDSAVYLCANSLTGTAYNSPLHFGNGTRLTVT.